The 8 T cell receptor beta chains reported below all come from one sample, sequenced in a study of blood T cell repertoires in COVID-19. Produced via immunoSEQ multiplex PCR; TCRdb's table is partial and in-frame only. The data hold about 260,000 clones, with around 84% observed a single time. The sequencing input was peripheral blood. These receptors came from a woman in her thirties or forties who had recovered from COVID-19.

The rearrangement joins TRBV6-5 to TRBJ1-1; 8 bases are a match to TRBD1. After removal of 6 bases from V and 6 bases from J, the junction contained 9 bases not matched to a gene. The germline V gene has CDR1 MNHEY and CDR2 SVGAGI. The CDR3 spans 14 residues. The CDR3 DNA is TGTGCCAGCAGCTCGGGACAGGCAGGCGCTGAAGCTTTCTTT. It codes for CASSSGQAGAEAFF.

Written as DNA, the CDR3 is TGTGCCAGCAGTTATCGAGGTTCCGGGACAGGGGACAATGAGCAGTTCTTC. It specifies CASSYRGSGTGDNEQFF. The chain links TRBV6-2 or TRBV6-3 to TRBJ2-1; 10 bases are a match to TRBD1. Germline V gene lookup returns CDR1 MNHEY and CDR2 SVGEGT. The CDR3 length is 17 residues. J was trimmed by 5 bases and V by 3 bases; bases with no gene match: 10.

The chain couples TRBV7-2 to TRBJ2-1, with 9 bases lining up with TRBD2. Germline assignment: CDR1 SGHTA and CDR2 FQGNSA. J lost 10 bases, V lost 5 bases, and 6 bases had no gene match. CDR3 length equals 13 residues. CDR3 nucleotides: TGTGCCAGCAGCCCAGGACTAGCGCGCGAGCAGTTCTTC. The encoded protein is CASSPGLAREQFF.

This chain joins TRBV7-6 and TRBJ1-1; 9 nucleotides agree with TRBD1. Germline values: CDR1 SGHVS, CDR2 FNYEAQ. V lost 5 bases and J lost 0; bases outside the gene matches: 10. The CDR3 is 17 amino acids. CDR3 sequence: CASSPGQGPEMNTEAFF. CDR3 bases: TGTGCCAGCAGCCCAGGACAGGGGCCTGAGATGAACACTGAAGCTTTCTTT.

The rearrangement joins TRBV10-3 to TRBJ1-2; weak D call: TRBD1 (5 bases). Germline CDR1 ENHRY, CDR2 SYGVKD. The CDR3 sequence is 12 residues long. The V and J ends lost 2 bases and 4 bases respectively, with 5 bases between them. CDR3 residues: CAISEDSYGYTF. For the CDR3, the DNA is TGTGCCATCAGTGAGGACAGCTATGGCTACACCTTC.

The count of this clone is one. Other DNA sequences in the same sample also yield this CDR3. V is TRBV28 and J is TRBJ1-1; TRBD1 is a possible D gene (6 bases). The CDR3 loop spans 15 amino acids. Germline V gene lookup returns CDR1 MDHEN and CDR2 SYDVKM. V was shortened by 5 bases and J by 1 base, with 14 bases between the two germline ends. In nucleotides, the CDR3 is TGTGCCAGCAGTCCTCGGGGAGGGGGGAACACTGAAGCTTTCTTT. It encodes CASSPRGGGNTEAFF.

This clone was seen only a few times. The chain is built from TRBV24-1 and TRBJ1-1, with no clear D. Deletions cut 5 bases from V and 5 bases from J, with 11 bases between. This CDR3 spans 13 amino acids. Germline lookup yields CDR1 KGHDR and CDR2 SFDVKD. The CDR3 DNA sequence: TGTGCCACCAGTGGGGCAGGAGGTACTGAAGCTTTCTTT. This codes for CATSGAGGTEAFF.

The gene calls are TRBV11-1 and TRBJ2-7, with TRBD1 identical over 7 bases. The trim removed 5 bases at V and 6 bases at J, leaving 7 bases unmatched. CDR1 is SGHAT and CDR2 is FQDESV in the germline V gene (reference sequence). The CDR3 spans 13 residues. This CDR3 reads CASSPDREGEQYF. In nucleotides, the CDR3 is TGTGCCAGCAGCCCCGACAGGGAAGGCGAGCAGTACTTC. Using reference TRBV11-1 and TRBJ2-7 for the parts outside the CDR3, the full variable domain is EAEVAQSPRYKITEKSQAVAFWCDPISGHATLYWYRQILGQGPELLVQFQDESVVDDSQLPKDRFSAERLKGVDSTLKIQPAELGDSAMYLCASSPDREGEQYFGPGTRLTVT.